This T cell receptor beta chain was found in a study of cytomegalovirus exposure and HLA in healthy donors. The PCR was carried out with 60 Vbeta primers and 13 Jbeta primers. The repertoire was sequenced with immunoSEQ multiplex PCR; TCRdb's copy has only in-frame clones and lacks some. The top ten clones hold around 4.2% of a sample with around 110,000 clones, about 76% of them seen once. This clone was picked up one time. The TCR comes from a woman younger than 45 in good health and CMV-seronegative. Sequencing was performed on PBMCs.

CDR3 coding DNA: TGTGCCAGCAGTTTATCGTTTAGCGGGGCCTACAATGAGCAGTTCTTC. Residues: CASSLSFSGAYNEQFF. V and J are TRBV27 and TRBJ2-1; 8 bases are a match to TRBD2. V trimming: 0 bases; J trimming: 2 bases; junction bases outside the gene matches: 3. CDR1 and CDR2 from the germline V gene are MNHEY and SMNVEV (reference sequence). This CDR3 has 16 amino acids.